This T cell receptor beta chain stems from a study of a mutant IDH1 vaccine in newly diagnosed glioma. Study as a whole: Initiation of the vaccine course occurred 4-6 weeks after radiotherapy alone, or alongside temozolomide cycles. There were roughly 62% males and roughly 38% females among treated patients, whose mean age was about 38 years. Study-wide results and caveats: Shifts in the top peripheral T cell clonotypes seemed unrelated to pseudoprogression.

Germline-derived CDR1 and CDR2 are SGHAT and FQNNGV. Trimming took 10 bases from V and 7 from J; bases not matched to a gene: 7. This CDR3 has 12 residues. The sample's time point: week 35, safety follow-up. Mutant IDH1 20-mer peptide, at 300 ug, made up each vaccine dose, with topical imiquimod. Of note for this clone: The target antigen is unknown.

Clones were sequenced by immunoSEQ multiplex PCR, and TCRdb holds only the in-frame ones, with some missing. Of about 68,000 clones listed, roughly 80% are singletons. The J gene is TRBJ1-1, the V gene TRBV11-2; 9 bases match TRBD1. This receptor was identified in a man aged 18 to 35 with glioma. The sequences come from PBMCs, collected from a glioma patient whose treatment included an IDH1 peptide vaccine. The CDR3 region has the DNA TGTGCCACCGGACAGGGGAGCGTTGAAGCTTTCTTT. This sequence encodes CATGQGSVEAFF.